This T cell receptor beta chain was profiled in a study of blood T cell repertoires in COVID-19. Study-level information: The origin of the acute and convalescent COVID-19 samples was the United States, Italy and Spain. PBMCs, B-cell-depleted T cells, or T cells were the source of the cDNA or gDNA that made up the material.

In the source study's methods: Reference gene primer amplification gave nucleated cell count estimates. Using immunoSEQ multiplex PCR, the repertoire was profiled, and TCRdb retains in-frame clones only, with some absent. D and trimming come from the DNA, and the V and J calls and clone size come from that table. The data hold under 300,000 clones, with more than 75% observed a single time. Specimen: peripheral blood. The clonotype was recovered from a woman aged 40 to 49 who had recovered from COVID-19.

The CDR3 protein is CASSSPGLAGSDEQFF. The CDR3 nucleotides are TGTGCCAGCAGTTCACCGGGACTAGCGGGATCGGATGAGCAGTTCTTC. This chain connects TRBV27 to TRBJ2-1; TRBD2 matches 13 bases. Losses at the gene ends were 4 bases for V and 8 bases for J; bases not matched to a gene: 8. Germline CDR1 reads MNHEY; CDR2 reads SMNVEV (reference sequence). CDR3 size: 16 residues.